This TCR beta chain was recorded in a study of T cell responses to AZD1222 COVID-19 vaccine. Notes on the study in general: White British donors predominated, females outnumbered males, and clonal diversity was possibly underestimated.

TCRdb keeps only in-frame clones here, not all; method: immunoSEQ multiplex PCR. The sample consists of about 89,000 clones, around nine tenths of them appearing once. Deletions cut 2 bases from V and 9 bases from J, with 22 bases between. There are 15 residues in the CDR3. Germline V lookup: CDR1 GTSNPN, CDR2 SVGIG (reference sequence). On this clone: The antigen remains unidentified.

The chain combines TRBV30 with TRBJ1-2; D is perhaps TRBD1 (5 bases). The receptor was derived from an adult who received the AZD1222 COVID-19 vaccine. Sample: peripheral blood, taken 28 days after the second AZD1222 dose. CDR3 nucleotides: TGTGCCTGGAGTTTCCCCTGGGGGAGGACGGTTAGCTACACCTTC. Its translation is CAWSFPWGRTVSYTF.